This T cell receptor beta chain was retrieved from a study of T cell repertoires in cytomegalovirus infection. General study findings and limits: Identification of carriers of CMV plus the relevant HLA was performed using cumulative public TCR beta family frequency. Ex vivo responses were dominated by HLA-C-restricted CMV-specific TCR beta clonotypes.

This clonotype was picked up a small number of times. The target antigen is unknown. TCRdb re-derived calls from the reads in MiXCR, one entry per CDR3 protein. The sample consists of nearly 650,000 distinct CDR3 sequences, roughly 26% of them appearing once. The sequenced sample consisted of CD8+ T cells from PBMCs. The origin of this receptor is a human donor in good health (CMV status not recorded). Some clones in this sample may be carry-over from other donors' samples.

The CDR3 region is CASSLSVRGIEAFF. The CDR3 nucleotides read TGTGCCAGCAGCTTAAGTGTTCGAGGAATTGAAGCTTTCTTT. The chain couples TRBV7-6 to TRBJ1-1, with no clear D. Per the germline V gene, CDR1 is SGHVS and CDR2 is FNYEAQ. The germline V and J ends were trimmed by 2 bases and 7 bases, with 14 bases remaining between them. The CDR3 sequence is 14 residues long. Together with reference TRBV7-6 and TRBJ1-1, the CDR3 gives the full variable domain: GAGVSQSPRYKVTKRGQDVALRCDPISGHVSLYWYRQALGQGPEFLTYFNYEAQQDKSGLPNDRFSAERPEGSISTLTIQRTEQRDSAMYRCASSLSVRGIEAFFGQGTRLTVV.